The T cell receptor beta chain under discussion was sequenced for a study of tumor-infiltrating lymphocytes in primary liver carcinoma. Overall study context: Tissue type made little difference to sample yields of roughly 3.5 to 7.13 million productive TCRbeta reads.

Points on this clonotype: Antigen specificity is unknown. Because it lacks the conserved phenylalanine or tryptophan at the end, this CDR3 is likely a read error.

General observations from the study: The 250 largest clones made up significantly more of tumor than blood repertoires (p = 0.039).

CDR3 length equals 17 residues. Germline values: CDR1 LGHNA, CDR2 YSLEER. In addition to blood RNA drawn from unsorted whole blood, germline DNA was extracted. It was before surgery that approximately 4.3 milliliters of peripheral blood were collected. Making TCR beta cDNA involved 400 to 600 ng total RNA and a constant-region primer. It was through three nested multiplex PCR rounds of slightly modified ARM-PCR that TCR beta libraries arose. A C-beta reverse primer and TRBV1-TRBV30 forward primers served in each of the first two PCR rounds, at 9 to 11 cycles apiece. MiXCR, run by TCRdb on the multiplex PCR reads, gives a single entry per CDR3 protein. Of over 250,000 distinct CDR3 sequences listed, approximately 54% are singletons.

The TCR sequence derives from a woman between 25 and 40 years old with primary liver carcinoma and hepatitis B virus infection. The sequenced material came from peripheral blood. The chain has TRBV4-3 and TRBJ2-1, with a tentative D call TRBD1 (6 bases). The CDR3 loop reads CASSQDGSGTPYNEQFY. CDR3 nucleotides: TGCGCCAGTAGCCAAGATGGGTCGGGGACACCTTACAATGAGCAGTTCTAC.